The TCR beta chain described here comes from a study of vaccination effects on CD4 cells after COVID-19. Study at large: Before any sequencing was done, the ViraFEST assay used viral peptide pools to expand antigen-specific CD4+ T cells.

Cells that had been cultured for nine to eleven days were the source of isolated CD4+ T cells. As concerns this clone: Its antigen is still unknown.

V shed 4 bases, J shed 6 bases, and the junction held 6 bases outside the gene matches. Germline V gene data show CDR1 as SGHAT and CDR2 as FQNNGV. This CDR3 has 14 amino acids. Sequencing was performed with immunoSEQ multiplex PCR; in TCRdb, only in-frame clones are kept and a portion is missing. In the table there are about 64,000 clones, approximately 78% of which are singletons. Sequencing was performed on CD4+ T cells from PBMCs cultured without peptide, taken before COVID-19 vaccination. This receptor was identified in a human donor who had a prior SARS-CoV-2 infection. The chain couples TRBV11-2 to TRBJ2-1, with 7 bases matching TRBD2. CDR3 sequence reads: CASSSRTSFNEQFF. The DNA of the CDR3 is TGTGCCAGCAGCTCTAGGACTAGTTTCAATGAGCAGTTCTTC.